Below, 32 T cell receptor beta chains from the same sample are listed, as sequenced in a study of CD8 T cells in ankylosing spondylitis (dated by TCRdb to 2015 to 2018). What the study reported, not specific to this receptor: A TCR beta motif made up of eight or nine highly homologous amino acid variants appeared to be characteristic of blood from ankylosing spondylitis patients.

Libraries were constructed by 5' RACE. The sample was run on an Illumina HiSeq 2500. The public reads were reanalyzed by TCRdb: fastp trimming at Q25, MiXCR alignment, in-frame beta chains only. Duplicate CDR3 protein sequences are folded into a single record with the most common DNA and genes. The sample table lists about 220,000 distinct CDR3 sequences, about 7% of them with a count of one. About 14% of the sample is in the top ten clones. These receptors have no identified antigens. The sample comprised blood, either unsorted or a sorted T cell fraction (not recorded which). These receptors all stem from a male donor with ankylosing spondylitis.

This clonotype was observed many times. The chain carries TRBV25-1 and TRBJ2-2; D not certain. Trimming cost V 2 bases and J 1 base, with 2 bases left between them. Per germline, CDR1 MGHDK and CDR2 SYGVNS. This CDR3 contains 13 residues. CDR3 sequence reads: CASSERNTGELFF. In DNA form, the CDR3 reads TGTGCCAGCAGTGAACGGAACACCGGGGAGCTGTTTTTT.

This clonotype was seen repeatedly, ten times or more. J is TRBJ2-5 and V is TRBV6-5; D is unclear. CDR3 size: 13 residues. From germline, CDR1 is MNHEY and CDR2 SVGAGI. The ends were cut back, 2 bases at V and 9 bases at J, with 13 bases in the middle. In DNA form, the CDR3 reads TGTGCCAGCAGTTACCCACCTATAAAGGCCCAGTACTTC. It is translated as CASSYPPIKAQYF.

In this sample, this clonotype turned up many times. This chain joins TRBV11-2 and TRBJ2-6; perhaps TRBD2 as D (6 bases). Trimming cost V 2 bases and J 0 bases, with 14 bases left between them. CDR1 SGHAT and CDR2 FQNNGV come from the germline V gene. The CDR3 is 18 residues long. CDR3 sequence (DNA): TGTGCCAGCAGCTTATTTGAACGGGGACTCTCTGGGGCCAACGTCCTGACTTTC. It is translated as CASSLFERGLSGANVLTF.

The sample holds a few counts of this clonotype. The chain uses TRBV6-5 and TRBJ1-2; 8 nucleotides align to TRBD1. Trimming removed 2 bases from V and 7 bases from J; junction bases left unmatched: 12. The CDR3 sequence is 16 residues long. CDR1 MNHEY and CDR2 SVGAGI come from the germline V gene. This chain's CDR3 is CASSYLTGTGLLGYTF. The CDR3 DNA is TGTGCCAGCAGTTACCTTACTGGGACAGGACTACTTGGCTACACCTTC.

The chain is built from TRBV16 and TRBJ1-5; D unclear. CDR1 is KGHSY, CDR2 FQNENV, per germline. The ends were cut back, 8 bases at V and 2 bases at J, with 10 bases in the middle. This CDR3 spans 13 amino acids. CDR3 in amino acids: CASGPRGNQPQHF. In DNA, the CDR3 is TGTGCCAGCGGTCCCCGGGGCAATCAGCCCCAGCATTTT.

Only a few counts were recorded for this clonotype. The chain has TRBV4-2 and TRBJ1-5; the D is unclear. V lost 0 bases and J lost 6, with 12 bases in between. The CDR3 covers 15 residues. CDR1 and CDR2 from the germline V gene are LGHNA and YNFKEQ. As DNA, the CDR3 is TGTGCCAGCAGCCAAGATAGTGTTGGGCTTCAGCCCCAGCATTTT. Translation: CASSQDSVGLQPQHF.

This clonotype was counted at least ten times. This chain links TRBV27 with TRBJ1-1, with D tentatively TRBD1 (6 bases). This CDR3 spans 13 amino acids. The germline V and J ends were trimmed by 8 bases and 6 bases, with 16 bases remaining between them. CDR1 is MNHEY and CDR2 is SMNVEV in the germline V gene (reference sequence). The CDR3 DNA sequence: TGTGCCAGCTCGTGGGGGGCAATAGCTGAAGCTTTCTTT. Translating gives CASSWGAIAEAFF.

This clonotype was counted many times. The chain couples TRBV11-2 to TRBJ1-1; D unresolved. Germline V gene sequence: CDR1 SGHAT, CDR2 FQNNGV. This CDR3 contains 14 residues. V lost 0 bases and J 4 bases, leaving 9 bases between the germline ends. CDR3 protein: CASSLEWRSTEAFF. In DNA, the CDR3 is TGTGCCAGCAGCTTAGAGTGGAGGAGCACTGAAGCTTTCTTT.

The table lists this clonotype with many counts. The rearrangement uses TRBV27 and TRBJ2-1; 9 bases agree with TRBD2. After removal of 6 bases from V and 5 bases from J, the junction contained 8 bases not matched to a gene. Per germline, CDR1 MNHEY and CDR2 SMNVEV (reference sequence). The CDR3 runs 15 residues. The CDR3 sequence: CASSPGLAVDNEQFF. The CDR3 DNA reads TGTGCCAGCAGCCCGGGACTAGCTGTCGACAATGAGCAGTTCTTC.

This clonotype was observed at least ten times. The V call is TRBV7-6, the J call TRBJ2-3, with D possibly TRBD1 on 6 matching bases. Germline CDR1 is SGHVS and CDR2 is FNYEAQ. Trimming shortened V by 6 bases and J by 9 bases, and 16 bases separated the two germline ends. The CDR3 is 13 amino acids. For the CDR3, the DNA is TGTGCCAGCAGACCACGAGGGGGTCGGACGCAGTATTTT. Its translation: CASRPRGGRTQYF.

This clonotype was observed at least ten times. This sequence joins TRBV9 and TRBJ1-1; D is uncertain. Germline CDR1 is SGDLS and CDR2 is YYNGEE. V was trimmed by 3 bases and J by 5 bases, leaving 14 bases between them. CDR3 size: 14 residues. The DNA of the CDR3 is TGTGCCAGCAGCGCGCCTCCGGGGTTGACTGAAGCTTTCTTT. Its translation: CASSAPPGLTEAFF.

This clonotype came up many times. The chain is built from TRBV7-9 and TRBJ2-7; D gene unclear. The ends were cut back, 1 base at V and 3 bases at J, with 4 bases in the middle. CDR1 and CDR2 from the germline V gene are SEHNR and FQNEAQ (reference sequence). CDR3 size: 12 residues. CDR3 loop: CASSLVFYEQYF. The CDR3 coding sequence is TGTGCCAGCAGCTTAGTCTTCTACGAGCAGTACTTC.

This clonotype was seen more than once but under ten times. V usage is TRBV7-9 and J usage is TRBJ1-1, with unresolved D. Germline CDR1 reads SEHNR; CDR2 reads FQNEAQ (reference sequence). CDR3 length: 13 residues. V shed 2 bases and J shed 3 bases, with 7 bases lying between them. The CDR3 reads CASSLMTDTEAFF. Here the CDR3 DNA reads TGTGCCAGCAGCTTAATGACGGACACTGAAGCTTTCTTT.

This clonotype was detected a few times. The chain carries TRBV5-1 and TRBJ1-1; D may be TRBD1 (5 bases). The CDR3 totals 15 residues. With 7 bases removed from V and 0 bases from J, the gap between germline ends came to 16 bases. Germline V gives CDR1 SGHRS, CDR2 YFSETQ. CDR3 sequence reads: CASSSSGGMNTEAFF. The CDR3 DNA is TGCGCCAGCTCCTCTTCCGGGGGGATGAACACTGAAGCTTTCTTT.

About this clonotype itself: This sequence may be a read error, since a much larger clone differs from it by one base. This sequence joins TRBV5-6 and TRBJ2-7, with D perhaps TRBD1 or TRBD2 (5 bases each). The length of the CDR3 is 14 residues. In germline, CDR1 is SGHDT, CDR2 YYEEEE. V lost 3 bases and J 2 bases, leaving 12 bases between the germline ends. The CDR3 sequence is CASSYTGRTYEQYF. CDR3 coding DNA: TGTGCCAGCAGCTACACGGGGCGGACCTACGAGCAGTACTTC.

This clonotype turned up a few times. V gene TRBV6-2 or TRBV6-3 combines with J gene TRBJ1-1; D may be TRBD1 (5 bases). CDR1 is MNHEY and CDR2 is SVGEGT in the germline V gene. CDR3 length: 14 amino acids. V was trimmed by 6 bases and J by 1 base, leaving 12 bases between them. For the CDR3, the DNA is TGTGCCAGCAGACCTCCGGGGCCGAACACTGAAGCTTTCTTT. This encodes CASRPPGPNTEAFF.

The CDR3 reads CASSLDPSATLAAKNIQYF. The CDR3 DNA reads as TGTGCCAGCAGCTTAGATCCGAGCGCTACCCTAGCAGCCAAAAACATTCAGTACTTC. V and J are TRBV11-2 and TRBJ2-4, with D possibly being TRBD2 (5 bases). V was shortened by 0 bases and J by 0 bases, with 18 bases between the two germline ends. The germline gives CDR1 SGHAT, CDR2 FQNNGV. The CDR3 has 19 residues.

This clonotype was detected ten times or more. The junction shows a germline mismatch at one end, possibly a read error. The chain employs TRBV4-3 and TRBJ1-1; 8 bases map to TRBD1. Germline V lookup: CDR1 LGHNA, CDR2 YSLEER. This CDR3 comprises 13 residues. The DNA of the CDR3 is TGCGCCAGCAGCCAAAGGACAGGGCGTAATCCGCACTTT. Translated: CASSQRTGRNPHF.

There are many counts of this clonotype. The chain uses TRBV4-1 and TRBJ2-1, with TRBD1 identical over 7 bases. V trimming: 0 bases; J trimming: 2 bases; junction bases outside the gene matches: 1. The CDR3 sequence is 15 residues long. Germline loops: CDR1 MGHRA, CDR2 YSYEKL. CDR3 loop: CASSQEQGTYNEQFF. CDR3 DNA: TGCGCCAGCAGCCAAGAACAGGGGACCTACAATGAGCAGTTCTTC.

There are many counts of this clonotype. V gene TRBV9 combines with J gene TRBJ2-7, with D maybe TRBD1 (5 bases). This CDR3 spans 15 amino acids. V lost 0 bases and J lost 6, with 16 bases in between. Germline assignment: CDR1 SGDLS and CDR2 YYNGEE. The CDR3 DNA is TGTGCCAGCAGCGTAGATGACAGTAGTCTATCCGAGCAGTACTTC. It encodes CASSVDDSSLSEQYF.

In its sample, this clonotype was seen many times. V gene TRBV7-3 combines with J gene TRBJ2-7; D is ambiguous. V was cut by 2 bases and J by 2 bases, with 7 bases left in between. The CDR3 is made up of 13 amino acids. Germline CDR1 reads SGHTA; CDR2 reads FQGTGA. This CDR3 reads CASSLGVPYEQYF. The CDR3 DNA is TGTGCCAGCAGCTTAGGGGTACCCTACGAGCAGTACTTC.

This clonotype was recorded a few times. The CDR3 nucleotides read TGTGCCAGCCGGGGGTTGAATAGCAATCAGCCCCAGCATTTT. Translated: CASRGLNSNQPQHF. This chain links TRBV12-3 or TRBV12-4 with TRBJ1-5; D is perhaps TRBD1 (5 bases). Trimming cost V 8 bases and J 0 bases, with 11 bases left between them. This CDR3 has 14 amino acids.

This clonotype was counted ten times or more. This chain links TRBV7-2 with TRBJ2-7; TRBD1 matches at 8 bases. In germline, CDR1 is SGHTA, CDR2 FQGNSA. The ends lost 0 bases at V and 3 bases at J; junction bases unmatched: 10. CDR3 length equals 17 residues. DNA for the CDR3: TGTGCCAGCAGCTTAGCGCGGGGAGGACAGGGTGACTACGAGCAGTACTTC. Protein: CASSLARGGQGDYEQYF.

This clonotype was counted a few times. The CDR3 DNA reads TGTGCCAGCAGCTTAGACTTAACCTATGGCTACACCTTC. It translates to CASSLDLTYGYTF. The chain employs TRBV7-8 and TRBJ1-2; D ambiguous. Trimming stripped 1 base from V and 4 bases from J, with 7 bases between. Germline V gives CDR1 SGHVS, CDR2 FQNEAQ. This CDR3 is built from 13 residues.

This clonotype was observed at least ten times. Here the CDR3 reads CASAPTLSGTVSTEAFF. CDR3 DNA sequence: TGTGCCAGCGCTCCAACCCTTTCCGGGACCGTGAGTACTGAAGCTTTCTTT. The V and J genes are TRBV12-3 or TRBV12-4 and TRBJ1-1, with a possible D match to TRBD1 (5 bases). CDR3 size: 17 residues. V shed 8 bases and J shed 5 bases, with 27 bases lying between them.

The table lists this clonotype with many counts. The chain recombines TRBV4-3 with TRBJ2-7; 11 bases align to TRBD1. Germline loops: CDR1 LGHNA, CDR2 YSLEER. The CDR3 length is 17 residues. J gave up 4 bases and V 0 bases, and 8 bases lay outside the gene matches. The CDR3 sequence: CASSQDSVGDRGYEQYF. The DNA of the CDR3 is TGCGCCAGCAGCCAAGATTCGGTGGGGGACAGGGGGTACGAGCAGTACTTC.

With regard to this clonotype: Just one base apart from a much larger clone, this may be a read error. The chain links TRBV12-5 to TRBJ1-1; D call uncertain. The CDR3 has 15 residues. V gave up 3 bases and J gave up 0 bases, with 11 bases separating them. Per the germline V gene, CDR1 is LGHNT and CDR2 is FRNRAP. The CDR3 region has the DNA TGTGCTAGTGGTTTCGACCCAACTTTGAACACTGAAGCTTTCTTT. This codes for CASGFDPTLNTEAFF.

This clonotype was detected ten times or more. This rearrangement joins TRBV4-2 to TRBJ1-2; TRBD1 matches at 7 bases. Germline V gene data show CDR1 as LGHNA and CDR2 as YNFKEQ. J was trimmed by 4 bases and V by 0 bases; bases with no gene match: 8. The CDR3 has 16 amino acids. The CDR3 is CASSQDRRQGFYGYTF. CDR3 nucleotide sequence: TGTGCCAGCAGCCAAGATCGGAGACAGGGTTTCTATGGCTACACCTTC.

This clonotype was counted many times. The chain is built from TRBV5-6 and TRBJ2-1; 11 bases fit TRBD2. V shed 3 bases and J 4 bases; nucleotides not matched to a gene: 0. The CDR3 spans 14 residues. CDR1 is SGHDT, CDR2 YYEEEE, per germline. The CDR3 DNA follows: TGTGCCAGCAGCTCTAGCGGGGGGTACAATGAGCAGTTCTTC. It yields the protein CASSSSGGYNEQFF.

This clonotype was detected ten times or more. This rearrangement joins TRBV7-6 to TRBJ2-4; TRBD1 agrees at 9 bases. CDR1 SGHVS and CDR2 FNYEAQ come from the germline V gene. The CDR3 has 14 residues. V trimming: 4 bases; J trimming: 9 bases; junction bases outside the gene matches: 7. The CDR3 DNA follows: TGTGCCAGCAGCTCCGGGACAGGGAGCGTCATTCAGTACTTC. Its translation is CASSSGTGSVIQYF.

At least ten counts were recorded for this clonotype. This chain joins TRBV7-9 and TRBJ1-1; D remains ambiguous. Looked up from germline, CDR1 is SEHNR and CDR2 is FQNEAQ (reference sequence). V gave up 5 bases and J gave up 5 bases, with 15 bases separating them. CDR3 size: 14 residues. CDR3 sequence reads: CASSPREMGTEAFF. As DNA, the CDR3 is TGTGCCAGCAGCCCGAGGGAAATGGGGACTGAAGCTTTCTTT.

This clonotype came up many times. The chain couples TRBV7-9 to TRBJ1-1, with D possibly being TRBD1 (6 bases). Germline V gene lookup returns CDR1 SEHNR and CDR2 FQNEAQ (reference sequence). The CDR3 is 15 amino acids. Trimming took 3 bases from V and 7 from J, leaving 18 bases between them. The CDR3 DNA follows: TGTGCCAGCAGCTTGCAGGGGTCCCCGAGAATTGAAGCTTTCTTT. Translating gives CASSLQGSPRIEAFF.